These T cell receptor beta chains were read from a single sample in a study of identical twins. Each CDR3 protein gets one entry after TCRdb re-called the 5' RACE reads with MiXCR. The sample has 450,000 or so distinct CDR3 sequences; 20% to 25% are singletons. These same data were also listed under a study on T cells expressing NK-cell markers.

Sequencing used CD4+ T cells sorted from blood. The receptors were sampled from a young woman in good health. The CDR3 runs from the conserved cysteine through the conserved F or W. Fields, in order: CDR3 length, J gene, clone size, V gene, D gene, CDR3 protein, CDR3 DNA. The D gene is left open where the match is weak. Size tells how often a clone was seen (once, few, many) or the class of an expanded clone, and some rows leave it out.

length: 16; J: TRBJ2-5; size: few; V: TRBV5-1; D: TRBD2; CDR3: CASSFSRLAGSETQYF; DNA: TGCGCCAGCAGCTTCTCTAGACTAGCGGGGTCGGAGACCCAGTACTTC
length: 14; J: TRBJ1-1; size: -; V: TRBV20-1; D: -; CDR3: CSASDRPMNTEAFF; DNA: TGCAGTGCTAGTGACAGACCGATGAACACTGAAGCTTTCTTT
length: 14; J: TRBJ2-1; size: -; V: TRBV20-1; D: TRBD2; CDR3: CSAIIGRASNEQFF; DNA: TGCAGTGCTATCATCGGGAGGGCCAGCAATGAGCAGTTCTTC
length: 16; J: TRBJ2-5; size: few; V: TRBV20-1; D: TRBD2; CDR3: CSARSGRGAVGETQYF; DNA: TGCAGTGCTAGAAGCGGGCGGGGGGCCGTCGGGGAGACCCAGTACTTC
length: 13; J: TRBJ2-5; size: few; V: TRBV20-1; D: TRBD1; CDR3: CSASRTGSETQYF; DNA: TGCAGTGCTAGTAGGACAGGGTCGGAGACCCAGTACTTC
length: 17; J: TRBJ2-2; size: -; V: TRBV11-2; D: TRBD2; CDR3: CASSLKLAGGEAGELFF; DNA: TGTGCCAGCAGCTTAAAGCTAGCGGGAGGGGAGGCCGGGGAGCTGTTTTTT
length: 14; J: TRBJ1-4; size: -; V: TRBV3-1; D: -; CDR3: CASSQTFTNEKLFF; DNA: TGTGCCAGCAGCCAGACTTTTACTAATGAAAAACTGTTTTTT
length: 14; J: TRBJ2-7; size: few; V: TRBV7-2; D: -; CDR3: CASSLKDRGYEQYF; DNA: TGTGCCAGCAGCTTAAAGGACAGAGGATACGAGCAGTACTTC
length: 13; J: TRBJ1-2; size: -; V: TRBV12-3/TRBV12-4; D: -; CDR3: CASSFPGNYGYTF; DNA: TGTGCCAGCAGTTTCCCGGGGAACTATGGCTACACCTTC
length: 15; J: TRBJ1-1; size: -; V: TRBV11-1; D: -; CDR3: CASSLGGIRNTEAFF; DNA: TGTGCCAGCAGCTTAGGGGGGATAAGGAACACTGAAGCTTTCTTT
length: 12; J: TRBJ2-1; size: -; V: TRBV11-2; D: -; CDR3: CASRKVLHEQFF; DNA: TGTGCCAGCAGAAAGGTCCTCCATGAGCAGTTCTTC
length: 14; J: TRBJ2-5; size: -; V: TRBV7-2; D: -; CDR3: CASSLMRGGETQYF; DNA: TGTGCCAGCAGCTTAATGAGGGGTGGAGAGACCCAGTACTTC
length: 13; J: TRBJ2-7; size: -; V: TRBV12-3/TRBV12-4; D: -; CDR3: CASSLDSLGEQYF; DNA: TGTGCCAGCAGTTTAGACAGCCTGGGAGAGCAGTACTTC
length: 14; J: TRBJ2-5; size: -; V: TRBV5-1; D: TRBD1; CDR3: CASSLAGQGETQYF; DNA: TGCGCCAGCAGCTTGGCGGGACAGGGAGAGACCCAGTACTTC
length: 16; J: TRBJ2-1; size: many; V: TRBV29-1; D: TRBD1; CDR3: CSVQGVWLRPSREQFF; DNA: TGCAGCGTCCAGGGGGTATGGCTCCGCCCATCCAGGGAGCAGTTCTTC
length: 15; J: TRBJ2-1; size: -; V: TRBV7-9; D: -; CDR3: CASSWGASGNGEQFF; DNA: TGTGCCAGCAGCTGGGGGGCTAGCGGAAATGGTGAGCAGTTCTTC
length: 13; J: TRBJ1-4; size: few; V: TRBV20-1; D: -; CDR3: CSAQSGPPRELFF; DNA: TGCAGTGCTCAAAGCGGGCCACCCAGGGAACTGTTTTTT
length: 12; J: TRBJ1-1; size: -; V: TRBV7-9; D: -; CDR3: CASSQISAEAFF; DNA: TGTGCCAGCAGCCAGATATCAGCTGAAGCTTTCTTT
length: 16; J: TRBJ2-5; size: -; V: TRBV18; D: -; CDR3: CASSPDVAMGRGTQYF; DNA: TGTGCCAGCTCACCCGACGTCGCAATGGGCCGAGGGACCCAGTACTTC
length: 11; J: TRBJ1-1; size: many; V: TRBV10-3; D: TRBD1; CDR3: CAISRQGGVFF; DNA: TGTGCCATCAGCCGACAGGGCGGAGTTTTCTTT